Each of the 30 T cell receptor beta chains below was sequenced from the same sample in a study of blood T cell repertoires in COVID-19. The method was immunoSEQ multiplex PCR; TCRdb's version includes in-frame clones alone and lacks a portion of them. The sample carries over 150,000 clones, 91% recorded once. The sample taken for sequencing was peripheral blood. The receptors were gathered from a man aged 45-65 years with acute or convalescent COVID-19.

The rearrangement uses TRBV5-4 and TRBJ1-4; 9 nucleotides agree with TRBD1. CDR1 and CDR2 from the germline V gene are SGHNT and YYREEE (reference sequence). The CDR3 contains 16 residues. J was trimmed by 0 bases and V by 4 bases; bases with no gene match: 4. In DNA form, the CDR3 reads TGTGCCAGCAGCACGGGACAGGGAGCAACTAATGAAAAACTGTTTTTT. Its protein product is CASSTGQGATNEKLFF.

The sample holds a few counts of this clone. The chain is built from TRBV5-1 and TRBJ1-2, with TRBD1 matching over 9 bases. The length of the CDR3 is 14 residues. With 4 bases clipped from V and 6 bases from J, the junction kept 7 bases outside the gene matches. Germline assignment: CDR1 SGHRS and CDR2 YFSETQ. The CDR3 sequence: CASSPRQGGDGYTF. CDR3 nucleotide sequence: TGCGCCAGCAGCCCTCGACAGGGGGGAGATGGCTACACCTTC.

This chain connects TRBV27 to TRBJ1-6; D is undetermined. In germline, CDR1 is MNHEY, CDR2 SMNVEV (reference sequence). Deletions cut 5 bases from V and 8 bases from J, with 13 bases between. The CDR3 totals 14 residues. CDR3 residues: CASSRISGDSPLHF. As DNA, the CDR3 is TGTGCCAGCAGTCGGATTTCGGGTGATTCACCCCTCCACTTT.

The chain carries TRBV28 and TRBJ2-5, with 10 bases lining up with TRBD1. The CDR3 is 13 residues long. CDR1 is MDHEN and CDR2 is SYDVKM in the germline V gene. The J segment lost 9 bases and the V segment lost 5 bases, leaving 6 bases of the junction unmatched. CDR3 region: CASSVGGQGSQYF. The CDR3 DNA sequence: TGTGCCAGCAGTGTAGGGGGACAGGGGTCCCAGTACTTC.

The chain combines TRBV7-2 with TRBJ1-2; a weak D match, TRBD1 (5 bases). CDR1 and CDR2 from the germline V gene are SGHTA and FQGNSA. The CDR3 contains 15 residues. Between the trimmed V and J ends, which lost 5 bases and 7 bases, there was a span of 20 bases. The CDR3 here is CASSPTTVGSRGYTF. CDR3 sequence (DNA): TGTGCCAGCAGCCCTACGACAGTTGGATCTCGTGGCTACACCTTC. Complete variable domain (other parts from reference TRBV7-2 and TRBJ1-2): GAGVSQSPSNKVTEKGKDVELRCDPISGHTALYWYRQSLGQGLEFLIYFQGNSAPDKSGLPSDRFSAERTGGSVSTLTIQRTQQEDSAVYLCASSPTTVGSRGYTFGSGTRLTVV.

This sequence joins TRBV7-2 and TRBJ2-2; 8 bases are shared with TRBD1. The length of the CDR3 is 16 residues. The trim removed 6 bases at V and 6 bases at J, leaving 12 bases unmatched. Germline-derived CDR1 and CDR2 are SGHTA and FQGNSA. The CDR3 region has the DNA TGTGCCAGCAGTATGTATTGGGCAGGGGGCCCCGGGGAGCTGTTTTTT. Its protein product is CASSMYWAGGPGELFF. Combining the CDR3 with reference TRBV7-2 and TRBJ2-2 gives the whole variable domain GAGVSQSPSNKVTEKGKDVELRCDPISGHTALYWYRQSLGQGLEFLIYFQGNSAPDKSGLPSDRFSAERTGGSVSTLTIQRTQQEDSAVYLCASSMYWAGGPGELFFGEGSRLTVL.

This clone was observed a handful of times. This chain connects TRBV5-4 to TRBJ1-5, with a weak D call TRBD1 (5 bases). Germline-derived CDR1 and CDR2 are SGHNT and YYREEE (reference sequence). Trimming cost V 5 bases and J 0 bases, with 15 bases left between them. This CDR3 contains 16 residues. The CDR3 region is CASSQNGGASNQPQHF. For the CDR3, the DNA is TGTGCCAGCAGTCAAAACGGTGGGGCTAGCAATCAGCCCCAGCATTTT.

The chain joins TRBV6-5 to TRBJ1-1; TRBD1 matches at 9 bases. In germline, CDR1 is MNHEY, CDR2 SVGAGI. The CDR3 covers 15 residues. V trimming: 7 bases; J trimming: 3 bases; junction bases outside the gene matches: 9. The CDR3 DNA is TGTGCCAGCACTGGGGACAGGGCTGGGGACACTGAAGCTTTCTTT. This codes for CASTGDRAGDTEAFF.

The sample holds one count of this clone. Here the CDR3 DNA reads TGCGCCAGCAGCCAAGCCACGGCAGGCGGGGGGGGAAACATTCAGTACTTC. Encoded protein: CASSQATAGGGGNIQYF. The rearrangement joins TRBV4-1 to TRBJ2-4; 9 nucleotides agree with TRBD2. The V segment lost 1 base and the J segment 6 bases; nucleotides outside the gene matches: 10. Looked up from germline, CDR1 is MGHRA and CDR2 is YSYEKL. This CDR3 region has 17 residues.

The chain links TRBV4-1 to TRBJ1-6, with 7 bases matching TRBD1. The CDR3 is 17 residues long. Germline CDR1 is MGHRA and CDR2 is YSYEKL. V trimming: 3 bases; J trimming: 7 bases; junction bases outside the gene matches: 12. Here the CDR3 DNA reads TGCGCCAGCAGCCAGCCACAACCAGGGGACAGCAATTCACCCCTCCACTTT. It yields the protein CASSQPQPGDSNSPLHF.

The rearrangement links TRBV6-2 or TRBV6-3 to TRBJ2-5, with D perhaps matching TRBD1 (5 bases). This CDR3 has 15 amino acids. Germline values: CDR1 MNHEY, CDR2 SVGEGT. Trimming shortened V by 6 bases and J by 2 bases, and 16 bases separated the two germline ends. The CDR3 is CASSSNSRQQETQYF. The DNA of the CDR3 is TGTGCCAGCAGCTCCAATTCCAGACAGCAAGAGACCCAGTACTTC.

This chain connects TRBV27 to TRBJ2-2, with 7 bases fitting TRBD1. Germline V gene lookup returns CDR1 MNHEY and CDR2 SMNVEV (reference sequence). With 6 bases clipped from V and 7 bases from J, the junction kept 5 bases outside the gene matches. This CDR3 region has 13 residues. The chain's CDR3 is CASSLRTGGELFF. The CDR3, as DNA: TGTGCCAGCAGCCTCCGGACAGGCGGGGAGCTGTTTTTT.

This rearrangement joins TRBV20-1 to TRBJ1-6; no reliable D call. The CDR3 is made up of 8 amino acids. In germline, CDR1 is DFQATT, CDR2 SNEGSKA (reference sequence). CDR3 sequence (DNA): TGCAGCTTGTCACCCCTCCACTTT. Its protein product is CSLSPLHF.

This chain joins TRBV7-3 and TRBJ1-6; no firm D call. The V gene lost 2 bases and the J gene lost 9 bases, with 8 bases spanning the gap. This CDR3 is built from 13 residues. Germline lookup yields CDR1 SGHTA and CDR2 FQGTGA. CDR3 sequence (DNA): TGTGCCAGCAGCTTAGAACAGAGTTCACCCCTCCACTTT. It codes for CASSLEQSSPLHF. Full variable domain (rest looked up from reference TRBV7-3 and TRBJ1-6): GAGVSQTPSNKVTEKGKYVELRCDPISGHTALYWYRQSLGQGPEFLIYFQGTGAADDSGLPNDRFFAVRPEGSVSTLKIQRTERGDSAVYLCASSLEQSSPLHFGNGTRLTVT.

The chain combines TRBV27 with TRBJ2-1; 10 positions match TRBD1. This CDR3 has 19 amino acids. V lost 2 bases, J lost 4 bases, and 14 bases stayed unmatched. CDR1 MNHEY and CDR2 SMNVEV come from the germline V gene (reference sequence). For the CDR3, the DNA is TGTGCCAGCAGTTTACCCTCCGACAGGGGGCGGGGGCGGTACAATGAGCAGTTCTTC. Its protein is CASSLPSDRGRGRYNEQFF.

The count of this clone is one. CDR3 loop: CASRAQGPEQYV. Written as DNA, the CDR3 is TGTGCCAGCAGAGCACAGGGGCCCGAGCAGTACGTC. The chain couples TRBV2 to TRBJ2-7; 7 bases are shared with TRBD1. The V gene's germline CDR1 is SNHLY and CDR2 FYNNEI. The junction had 5 bases not matched to a gene; V was cut back by 6 bases and J by 6 bases. The CDR3 is made up of 12 amino acids.

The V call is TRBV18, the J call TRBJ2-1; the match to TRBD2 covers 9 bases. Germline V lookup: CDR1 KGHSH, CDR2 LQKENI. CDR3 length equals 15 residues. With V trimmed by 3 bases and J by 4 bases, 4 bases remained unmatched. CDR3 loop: CASSPASGVYNEQFF. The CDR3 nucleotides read TGTGCCAGCTCACCCGCTAGCGGGGTTTACAATGAGCAGTTCTTC.

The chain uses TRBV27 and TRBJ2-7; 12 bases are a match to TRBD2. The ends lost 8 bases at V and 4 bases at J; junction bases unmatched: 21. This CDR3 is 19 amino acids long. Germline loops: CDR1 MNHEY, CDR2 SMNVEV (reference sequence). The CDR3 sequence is CASSPVTFSPTSGSYEQYF. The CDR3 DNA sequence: TGTGCCAGCTCCCCCGTGACATTTTCCCCGACTAGCGGGAGTTACGAGCAGTACTTC.

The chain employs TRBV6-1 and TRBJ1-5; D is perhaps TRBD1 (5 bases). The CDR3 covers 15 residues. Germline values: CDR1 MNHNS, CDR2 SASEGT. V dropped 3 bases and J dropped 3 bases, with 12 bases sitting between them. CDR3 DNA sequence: TGTGCCAGCAGTGAGCTGTGGGGGGACAATCAGCCCCAGCATTTT. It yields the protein CASSELWGDNQPQHF.

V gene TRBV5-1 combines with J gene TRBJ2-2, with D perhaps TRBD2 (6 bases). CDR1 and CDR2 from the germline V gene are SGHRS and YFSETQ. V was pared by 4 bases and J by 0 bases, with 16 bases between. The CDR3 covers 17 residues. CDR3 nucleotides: TGCGCCAGCAGCCCGGTCCTTGGGGGGACGAACACCGGGGAGCTGTTTTTT. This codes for CASSPVLGGTNTGELFF.

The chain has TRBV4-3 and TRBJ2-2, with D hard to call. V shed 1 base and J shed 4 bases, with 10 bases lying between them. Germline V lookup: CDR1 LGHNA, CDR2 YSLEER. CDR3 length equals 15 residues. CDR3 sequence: CASSQAPGSTGELFF. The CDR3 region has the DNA TGCGCCAGCAGCCAAGCACCCGGTAGCACCGGGGAGCTGTTTTTT.

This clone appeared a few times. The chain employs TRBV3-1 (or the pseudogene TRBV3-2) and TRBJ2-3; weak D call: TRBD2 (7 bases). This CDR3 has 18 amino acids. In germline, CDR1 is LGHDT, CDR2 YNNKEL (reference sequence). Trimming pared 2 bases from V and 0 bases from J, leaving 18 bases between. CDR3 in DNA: TGTGCCAGCAGCCAATCCTATGGGGCGGGGGCTAGCACAGATACGCAGTATTTT. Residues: CASSQSYGAGASTDTQYF.

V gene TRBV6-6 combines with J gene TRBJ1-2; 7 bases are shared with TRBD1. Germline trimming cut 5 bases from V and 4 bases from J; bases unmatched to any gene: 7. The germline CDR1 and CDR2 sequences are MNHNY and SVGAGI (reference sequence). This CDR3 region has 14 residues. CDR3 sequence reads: CASSNPQGRYGYTF. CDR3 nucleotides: TGTGCCAGCAGTAACCCACAGGGGCGCTATGGCTACACCTTC.

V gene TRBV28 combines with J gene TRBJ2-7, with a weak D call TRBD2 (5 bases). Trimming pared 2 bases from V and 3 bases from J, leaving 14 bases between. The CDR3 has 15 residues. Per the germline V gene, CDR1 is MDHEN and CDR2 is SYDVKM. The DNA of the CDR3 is TGTGCCAGCAGTTTAAGTTCCAGCGGAAACTACGAGCAGTACTTC. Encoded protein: CASSLSSSGNYEQYF.

CDR3 residues: CASRPLQGSYEQYF. The DNA for the CDR3 is TGTGCCAGCAGACCCCTACAGGGGTCCTACGAGCAGTACTTC. The rearrangement uses TRBV27 and TRBJ2-7; 7 nucleotides line up with TRBD1. Germline V CDR1 and CDR2: MNHEY, SMNVEV (reference sequence). The V gene end was trimmed by 6 bases and the J gene end by 1 base; junction bases not matched to a gene: 6. The CDR3 spans 14 residues.

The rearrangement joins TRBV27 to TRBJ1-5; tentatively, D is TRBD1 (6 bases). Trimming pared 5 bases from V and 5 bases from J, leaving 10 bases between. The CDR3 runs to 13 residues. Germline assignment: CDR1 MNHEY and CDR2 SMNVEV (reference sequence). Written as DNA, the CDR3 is TGTGCCAGCAGTAAGACAGGTCATCAGCCCCAGCATTTT. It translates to CASSKTGHQPQHF.

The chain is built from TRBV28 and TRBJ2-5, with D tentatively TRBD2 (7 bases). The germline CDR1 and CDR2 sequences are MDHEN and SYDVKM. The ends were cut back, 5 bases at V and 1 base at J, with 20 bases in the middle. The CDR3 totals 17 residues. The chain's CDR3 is CASSPPRGRRAQETQYF. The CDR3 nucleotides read TGTGCCAGCAGTCCGCCGCGGGGGCGGAGGGCCCAAGAGACCCAGTACTTC.

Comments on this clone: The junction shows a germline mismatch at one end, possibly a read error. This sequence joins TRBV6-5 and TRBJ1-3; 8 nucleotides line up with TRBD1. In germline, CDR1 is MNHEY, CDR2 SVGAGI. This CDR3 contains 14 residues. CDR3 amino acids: CASTTTGVGSTIYF. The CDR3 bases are TGTGCCAGCACCACGACAGGGGTTGGAAGCACCATATATTTT.

CDR3 in amino acids: CASSLSTSDYGYTF. The CDR3 nucleotides read TGTGCCAGCAGCTTGAGTACTTCGGACTATGGCTACACCTTC. This chain links TRBV5-4 with TRBJ1-2; no firm D call. The germline gives CDR1 SGHNT, CDR2 YYREEE (reference sequence). Between the trimmed V and J ends, which lost 1 base and 3 bases, there was a span of 10 bases. This CDR3 contains 14 residues.

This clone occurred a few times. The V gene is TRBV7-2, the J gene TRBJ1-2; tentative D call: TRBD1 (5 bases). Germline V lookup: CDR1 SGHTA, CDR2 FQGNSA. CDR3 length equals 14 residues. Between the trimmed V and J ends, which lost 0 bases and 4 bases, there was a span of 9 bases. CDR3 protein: CASSLAVTAYGYTF. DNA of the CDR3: TGTGCCAGCAGCTTAGCTGTGACAGCCTATGGCTACACCTTC.